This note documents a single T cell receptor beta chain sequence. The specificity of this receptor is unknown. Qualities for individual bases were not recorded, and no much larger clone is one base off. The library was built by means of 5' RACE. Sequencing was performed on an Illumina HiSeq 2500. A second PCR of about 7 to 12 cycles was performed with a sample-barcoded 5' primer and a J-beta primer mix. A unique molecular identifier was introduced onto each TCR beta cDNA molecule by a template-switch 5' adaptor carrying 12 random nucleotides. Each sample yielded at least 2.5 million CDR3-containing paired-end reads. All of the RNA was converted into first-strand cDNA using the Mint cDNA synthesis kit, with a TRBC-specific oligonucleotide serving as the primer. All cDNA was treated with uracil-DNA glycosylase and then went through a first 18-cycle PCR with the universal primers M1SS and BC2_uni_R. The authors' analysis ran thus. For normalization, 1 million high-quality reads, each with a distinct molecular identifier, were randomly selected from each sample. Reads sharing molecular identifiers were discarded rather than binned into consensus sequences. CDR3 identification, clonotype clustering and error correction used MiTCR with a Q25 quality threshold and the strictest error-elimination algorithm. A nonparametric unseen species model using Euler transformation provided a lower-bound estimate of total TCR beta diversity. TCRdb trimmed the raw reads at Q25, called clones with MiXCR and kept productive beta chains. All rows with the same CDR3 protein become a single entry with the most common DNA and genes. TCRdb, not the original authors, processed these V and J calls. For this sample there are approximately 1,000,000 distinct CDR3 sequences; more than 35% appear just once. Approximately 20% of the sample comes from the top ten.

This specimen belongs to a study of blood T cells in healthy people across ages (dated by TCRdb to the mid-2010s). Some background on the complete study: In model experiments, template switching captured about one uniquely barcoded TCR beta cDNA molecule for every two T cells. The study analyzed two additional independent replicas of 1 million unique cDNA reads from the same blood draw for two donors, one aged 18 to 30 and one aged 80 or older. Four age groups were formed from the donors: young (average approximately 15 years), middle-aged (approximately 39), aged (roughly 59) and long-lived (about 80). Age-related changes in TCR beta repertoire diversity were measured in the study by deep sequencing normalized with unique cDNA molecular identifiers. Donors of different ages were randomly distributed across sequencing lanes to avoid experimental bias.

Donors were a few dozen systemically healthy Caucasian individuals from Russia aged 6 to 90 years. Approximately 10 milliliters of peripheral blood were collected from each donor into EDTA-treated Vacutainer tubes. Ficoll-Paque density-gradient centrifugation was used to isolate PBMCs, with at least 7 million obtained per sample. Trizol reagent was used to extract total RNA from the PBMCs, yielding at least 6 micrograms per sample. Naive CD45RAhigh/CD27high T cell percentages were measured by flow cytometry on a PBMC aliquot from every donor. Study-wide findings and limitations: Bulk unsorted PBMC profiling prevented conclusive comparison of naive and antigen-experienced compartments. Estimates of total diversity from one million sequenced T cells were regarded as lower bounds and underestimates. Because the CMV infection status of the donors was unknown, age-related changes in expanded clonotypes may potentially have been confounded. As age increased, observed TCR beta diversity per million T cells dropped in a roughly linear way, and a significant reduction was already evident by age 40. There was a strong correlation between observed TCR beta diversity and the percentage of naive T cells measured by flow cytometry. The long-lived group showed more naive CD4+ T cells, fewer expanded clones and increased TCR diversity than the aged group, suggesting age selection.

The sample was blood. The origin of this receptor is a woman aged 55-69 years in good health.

The nucleotides are TGCAGTGCTAGGCGGGAGGTGTCCTACAATGAGCAGTACTTC. Protein translation: CSARREVSYNEQYF. The V and J genes are TRBV20-1 and TRBJ2-1; 8 nucleotides in the junction match TRBD2. The J call may be wrong; the DNA end is better matched by TRBJ2-7. Reading from cysteine to phenylalanine, the CDR3 counts 14 amino acids. Only the CDR3 DNA stays, 42 bases, in frame from base 1. CDR1 DFQATT and CDR2 SNEGSKA were looked up in the germline V gene (reference sequence).